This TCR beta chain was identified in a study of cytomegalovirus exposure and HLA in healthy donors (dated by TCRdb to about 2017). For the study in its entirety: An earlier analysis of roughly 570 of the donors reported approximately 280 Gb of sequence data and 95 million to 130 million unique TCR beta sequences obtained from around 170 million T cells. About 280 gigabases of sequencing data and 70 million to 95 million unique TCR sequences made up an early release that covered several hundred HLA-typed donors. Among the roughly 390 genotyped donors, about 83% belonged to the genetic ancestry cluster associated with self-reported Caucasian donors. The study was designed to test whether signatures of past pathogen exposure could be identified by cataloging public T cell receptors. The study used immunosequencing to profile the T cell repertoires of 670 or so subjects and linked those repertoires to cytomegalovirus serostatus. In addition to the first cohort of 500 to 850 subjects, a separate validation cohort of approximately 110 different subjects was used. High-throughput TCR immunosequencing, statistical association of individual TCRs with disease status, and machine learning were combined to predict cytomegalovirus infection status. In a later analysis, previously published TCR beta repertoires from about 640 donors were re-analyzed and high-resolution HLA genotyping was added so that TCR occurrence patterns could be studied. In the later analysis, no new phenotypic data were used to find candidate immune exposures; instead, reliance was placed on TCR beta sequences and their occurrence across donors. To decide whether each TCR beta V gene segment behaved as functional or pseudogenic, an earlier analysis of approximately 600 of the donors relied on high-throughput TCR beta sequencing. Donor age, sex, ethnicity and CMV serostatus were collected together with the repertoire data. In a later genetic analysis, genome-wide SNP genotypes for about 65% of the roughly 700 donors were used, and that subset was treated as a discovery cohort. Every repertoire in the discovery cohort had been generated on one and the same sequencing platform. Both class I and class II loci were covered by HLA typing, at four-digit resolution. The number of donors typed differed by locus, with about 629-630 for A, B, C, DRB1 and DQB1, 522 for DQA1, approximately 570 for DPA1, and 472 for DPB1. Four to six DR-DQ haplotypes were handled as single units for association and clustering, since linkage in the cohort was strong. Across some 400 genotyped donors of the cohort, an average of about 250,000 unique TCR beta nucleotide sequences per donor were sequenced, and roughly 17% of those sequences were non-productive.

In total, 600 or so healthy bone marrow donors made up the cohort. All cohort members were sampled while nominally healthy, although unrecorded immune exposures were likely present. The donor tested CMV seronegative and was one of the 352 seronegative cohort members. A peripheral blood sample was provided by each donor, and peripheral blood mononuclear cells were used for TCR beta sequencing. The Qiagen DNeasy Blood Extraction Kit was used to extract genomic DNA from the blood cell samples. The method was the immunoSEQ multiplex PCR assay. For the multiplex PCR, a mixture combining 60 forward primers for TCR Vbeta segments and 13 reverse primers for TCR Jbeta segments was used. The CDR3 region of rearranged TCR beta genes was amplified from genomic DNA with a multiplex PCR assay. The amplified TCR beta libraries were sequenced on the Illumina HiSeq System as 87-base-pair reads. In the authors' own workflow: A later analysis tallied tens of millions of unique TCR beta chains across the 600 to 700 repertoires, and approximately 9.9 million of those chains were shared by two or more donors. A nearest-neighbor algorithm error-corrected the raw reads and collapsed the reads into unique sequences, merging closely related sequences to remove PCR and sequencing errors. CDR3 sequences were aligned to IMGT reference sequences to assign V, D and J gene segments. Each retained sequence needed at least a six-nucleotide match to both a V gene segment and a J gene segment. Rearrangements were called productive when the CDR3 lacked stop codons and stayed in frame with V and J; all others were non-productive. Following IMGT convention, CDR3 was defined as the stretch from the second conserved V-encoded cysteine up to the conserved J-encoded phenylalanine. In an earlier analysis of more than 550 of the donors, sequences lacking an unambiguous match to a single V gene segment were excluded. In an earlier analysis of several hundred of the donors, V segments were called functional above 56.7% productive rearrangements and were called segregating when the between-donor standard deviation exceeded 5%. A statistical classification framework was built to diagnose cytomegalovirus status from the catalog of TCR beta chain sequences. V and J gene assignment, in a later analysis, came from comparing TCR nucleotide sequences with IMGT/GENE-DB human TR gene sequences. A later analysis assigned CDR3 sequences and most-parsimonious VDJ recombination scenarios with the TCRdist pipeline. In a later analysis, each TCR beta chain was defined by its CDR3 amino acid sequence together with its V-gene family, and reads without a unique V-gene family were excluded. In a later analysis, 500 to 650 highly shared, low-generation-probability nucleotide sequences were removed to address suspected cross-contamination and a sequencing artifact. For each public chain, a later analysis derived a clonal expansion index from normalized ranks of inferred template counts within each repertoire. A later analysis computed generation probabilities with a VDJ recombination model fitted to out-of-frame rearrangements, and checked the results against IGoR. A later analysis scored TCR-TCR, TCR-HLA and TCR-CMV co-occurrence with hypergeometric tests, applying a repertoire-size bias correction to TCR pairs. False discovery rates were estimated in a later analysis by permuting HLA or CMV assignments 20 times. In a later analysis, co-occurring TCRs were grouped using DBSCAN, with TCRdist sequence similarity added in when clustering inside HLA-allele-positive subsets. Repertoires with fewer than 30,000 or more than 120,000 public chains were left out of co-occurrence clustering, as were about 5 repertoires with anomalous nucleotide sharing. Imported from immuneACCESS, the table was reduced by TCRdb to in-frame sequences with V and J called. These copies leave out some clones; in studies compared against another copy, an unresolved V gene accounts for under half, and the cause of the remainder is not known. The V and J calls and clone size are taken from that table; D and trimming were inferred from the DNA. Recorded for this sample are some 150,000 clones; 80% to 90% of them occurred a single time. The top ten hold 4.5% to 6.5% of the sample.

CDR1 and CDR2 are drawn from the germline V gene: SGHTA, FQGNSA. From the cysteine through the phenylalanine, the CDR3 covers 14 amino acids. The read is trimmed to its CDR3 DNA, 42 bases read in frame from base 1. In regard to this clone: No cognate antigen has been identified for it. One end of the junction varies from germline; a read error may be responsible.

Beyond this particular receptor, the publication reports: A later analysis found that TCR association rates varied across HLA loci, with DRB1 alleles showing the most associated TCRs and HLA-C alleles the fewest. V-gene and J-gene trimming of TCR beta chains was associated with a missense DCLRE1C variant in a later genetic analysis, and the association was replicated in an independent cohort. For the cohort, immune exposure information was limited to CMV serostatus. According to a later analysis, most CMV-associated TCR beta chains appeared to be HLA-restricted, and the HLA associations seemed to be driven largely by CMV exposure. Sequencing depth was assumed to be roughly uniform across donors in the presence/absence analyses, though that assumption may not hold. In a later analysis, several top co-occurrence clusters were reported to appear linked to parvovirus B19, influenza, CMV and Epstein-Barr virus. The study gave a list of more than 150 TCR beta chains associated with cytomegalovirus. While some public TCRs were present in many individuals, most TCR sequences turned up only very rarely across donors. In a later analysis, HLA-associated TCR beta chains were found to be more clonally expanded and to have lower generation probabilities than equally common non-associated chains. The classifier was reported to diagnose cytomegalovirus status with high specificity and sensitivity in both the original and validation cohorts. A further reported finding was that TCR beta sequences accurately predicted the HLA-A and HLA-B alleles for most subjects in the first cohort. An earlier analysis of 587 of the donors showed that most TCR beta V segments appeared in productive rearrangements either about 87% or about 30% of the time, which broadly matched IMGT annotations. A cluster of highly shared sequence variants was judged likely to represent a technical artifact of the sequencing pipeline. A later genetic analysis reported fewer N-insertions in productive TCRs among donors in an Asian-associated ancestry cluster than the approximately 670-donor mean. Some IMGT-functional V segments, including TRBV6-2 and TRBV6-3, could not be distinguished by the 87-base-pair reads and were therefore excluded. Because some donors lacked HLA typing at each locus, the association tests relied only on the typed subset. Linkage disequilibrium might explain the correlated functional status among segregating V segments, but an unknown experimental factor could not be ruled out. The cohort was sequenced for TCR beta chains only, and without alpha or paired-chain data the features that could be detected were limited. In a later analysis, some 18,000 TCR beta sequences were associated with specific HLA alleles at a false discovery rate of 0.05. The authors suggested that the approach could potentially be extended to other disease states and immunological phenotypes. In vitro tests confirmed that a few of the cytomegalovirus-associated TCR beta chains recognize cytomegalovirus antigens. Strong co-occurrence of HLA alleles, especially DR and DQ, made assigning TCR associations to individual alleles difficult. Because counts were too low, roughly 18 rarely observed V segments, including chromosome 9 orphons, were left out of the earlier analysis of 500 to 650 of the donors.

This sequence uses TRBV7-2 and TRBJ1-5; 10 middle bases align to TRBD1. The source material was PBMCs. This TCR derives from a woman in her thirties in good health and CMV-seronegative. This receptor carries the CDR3 CASSRDRGNRPQHF. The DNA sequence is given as TGTGCCAGCAGCAGGGACAGGGGCAATCGGCCCCAGCATTTT. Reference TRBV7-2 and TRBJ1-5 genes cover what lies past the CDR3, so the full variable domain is GAGVSQSPSNKVTEKGKDVELRCDPISGHTALYWYRQSLGQGLEFLIYFQGNSAPDKSGLPSDRFSAERTGGSVSTLTIQRTQQEDSAVYLCASSRDRGNRPQHFGDGTRLSIL.